A selection of T cell receptor beta chains follows, all from one sample in a study of T cell repertoires in cytomegalovirus infection. TCRdb itself ran the reads through MiXCR, one entry per CDR3 protein. The repertoire holds 200,000 to 300,000 distinct CDR3 sequences, with roughly 9.1% as singletons. The source material was PBMCs. The source of these receptors is a human donor in good health (CMV status not recorded). Some clones in this sample may be carry-over from other donors' samples. Each CDR3 is given with its conserved first and last residue. The D gene is left open where the match is weak. Not every row has a clone size; where given, it reads once, few, many or a size class.

J gene,D gene,CDR3 length,V gene,clone size,CDR3 DNA,CDR3 protein
TRBJ1-6,NA,15,TRBV19,NA,TGTGCCAGTAGTATATTTTTCGGGAAGGGATCACCCCTCCACTTT,CASSIFFGKGSPLHF
TRBJ1-6,TRBD1,17,TRBV7-2,NA,TGTGCCAGCAGCTACGTACGAGACAGGGCCGGTAATTCACCCCTCCACTTT,CASSYVRDRAGNSPLHF
TRBJ2-2,NA,16,TRBV6-5,NA,TGTGCCAGCACAGAAGGGCGGGCCTCGAACACCGGGGAGCTGTTTTTT,CASTEGRASNTGELFF
TRBJ1-5,NA,15,TRBV19,NA,TGTGCCAGTAAGTTCAGGAGGGGTTCCAATCAGCCCCAGCATTTT,CASKFRRGSNQPQHF
TRBJ2-1,NA,14,TRBV11-1,many,TGTGCCAGCAGCGGGGACCTAACCTACAATGAGCAGTTCTTC,CASSGDLTYNEQFF
TRBJ2-5,TRBD2,16,TRBV20-1,NA,TGCAGTGCTAGGGAGCCAACTAGCGGGGGGGCGAAGACCCAGTACTTC,CSAREPTSGGAKTQYF
TRBJ2-4,NA,13,TRBV11-2,many,TGTGCCAGCAGCCTAGGCGTTCAAAACATTCAGTACTTC,CASSLGVQNIQYF
TRBJ1-4,TRBD1,15,TRBV7-9,NA,TGTGCCAGCAGCTTAGAAGGGGACAGCTATGAAAAACTGTTTTTT,CASSLEGDSYEKLFF
TRBJ2-1,NA,11,TRBV20-1,many,TGCAGTGCTGGGGGGCGGGTTGAGCAGTTCTTC,CSAGGRVEQFF
TRBJ1-2,TRBD1,15,TRBV6-2/TRBV6-3,many,TGTGCCAGCAGTCCGGCAGGGACAGGGCACTATGGCTACACCTTC,CASSPAGTGHYGYTF
TRBJ2-7,NA,14,TRBV6-2/TRBV6-3,many,TGTGCCAGCAGTTACTCGACGTGGGGCTACGAGCAGTACTTC,CASSYSTWGYEQYF
TRBJ1-1,TRBD1,14,TRBV5-1,many,TGCGCCAGCAGCCCTGGGGGACAGGGGGTTCGGGCTTTCTTT,CASSPGGQGVRAFF
TRBJ2-7,NA,15,TRBV28,many,TGTGCCAGCAGTTTACCACTTCCCGAGAAGGGCGAGCAGTACTTC,CASSLPLPEKGEQYF
TRBJ1-1,NA,13,TRBV19,NA,TGTGCCAGTACCTATGGTGTGAACACTGAAGCTTTCTTT,CASTYGVNTEAFF
TRBJ2-1,TRBD1,15,TRBV20-1,NA,TGCAGTGCTAGAGATAGGACAGGGGGCATCAATGAGCAGTTCTTC,CSARDRTGGINEQFF
TRBJ2-6,NA,13,TRBV19,NA,TGTGCCAGTAGTCCCTCTGGGGCCAACGTCCTGACTTTC,CASSPSGANVLTF
TRBJ1-1,NA,16,TRBV25-1,many,TGTGCCAGCAGTGAACTCCGAACTTTATCGGGGACTGAAGCTTTCTTT,CASSELRTLSGTEAFF
TRBJ2-1,TRBD2,14,TRBV7-8,many,TGTGCCAGCGGCCTCCTAGCGGGAGGACCTGAGCAGTTCTTC,CASGLLAGGPEQFF
TRBJ1-5,NA,14,TRBV24-1,NA,TGTGCCACCAGTGATACAGGGTTCAATCAGCCCCAGCATTTT,CATSDTGFNQPQHF
TRBJ2-7,NA,15,TRBV12-3/TRBV12-4,many,TGTGCCAGCAGCTCCACGGGGGCGGGGTCTTACGAGCAGTACTTC,CASSSTGAGSYEQYF
TRBJ2-3,TRBD1,14,TRBV10-3,NA,TGTGCCATCAGACGACAGGGGTCAGCAGATACGCAGTATTTT,CAIRRQGSADTQYF
TRBJ2-2,NA,15,TRBV7-2,many,TGTGCCAGCAGCTTACGTATTGAGGGGGCCGGGGAGCTGTTTTTT,CASSLRIEGAGELFF
TRBJ2-3,NA,11,TRBV2,NA,TGTGCCAGCTTTTGGACAGATACGCAGTATTTT,CASFWTDTQYF
TRBJ2-5,TRBD1,17,TRBV7-6,many,TGTGCCAGCAGCTTAGTCCCTAAGGGGGCCAATGCGGAGACCCAGTACTTC,CASSLVPKGANAETQYF
TRBJ2-7,NA,16,TRBV20-1,NA,TGCAGTGCCCCCGCGCCCATAGGACGGGCGGACTACGAGCAGTACTTC,CSAPAPIGRADYEQYF
TRBJ2-6,TRBD1,17,TRBV19,few,TGTGCCAGTAGTAAGGGGACAGGGTTGGCCGGGGCCAACGTCCTGACTTTC,CASSKGTGLAGANVLTF
TRBJ2-2,NA,15,TRBV24-1,many,TGTGCCACCAGTGTTACAGGGAGGAGGGCCGGGGAGCTGTTTTTT,CATSVTGRRAGELFF
TRBJ1-5,NA,14,TRBV7-2,many,TGTGCCAGCAGCTTGAGGGACAGCAATCAGCCCCAGCATTTT,CASSLRDSNQPQHF
TRBJ2-7,TRBD1,19,TRBV4-2,many,TGTGCCAGCAGTCCACGTGGAACCCAGGGGGCAAACGAAACACGCGAGCAGTACTTC,CASSPRGTQGANETREQYF
TRBJ2-5,TRBD2,15,TRBV7-2,NA,TGTGCCAGCAACAGAGCGGGGGGGAACCAAGAGACCCAGTACTTC,CASNRAGGNQETQYF
TRBJ1-5,NA,15,TRBV28,few,TGTGCCAGCAGTTTAATTTGGAATCTCAATCAGCCCCAGCATTTT,CASSLIWNLNQPQHF
TRBJ1-5,NA,14,TRBV19,NA,TGTGCCAGTACCCGGCAGGGAGGCAATCAGCCCCAGCATTTT,CASTRQGGNQPQHF
TRBJ1-2,NA,15,TRBV7-2,NA,TGTGCCAGCAGCTTAAATACAGGATGGGGATATGGCTACACCTTC,CASSLNTGWGYGYTF
TRBJ2-2,NA,14,TRBV7-9,NA,TGTGCCAGCAGCTTAGCAGCGAACACCCGGGAGCTGTTTTTT,CASSLAANTRELFF
TRBJ2-1,NA,18,TRBV7-2,many,TGTGCCAGCAGCTTAGAGGGGGTTAGGACAGGGAGGGGAAATGAGCAGTTCTTC,CASSLEGVRTGRGNEQFF
TRBJ2-2,NA,13,TRBV12-3/TRBV12-4,many,TGTGCCAGCAGTTTGATGGGGATCGGGGAGCTGTTTTTT,CASSLMGIGELFF
TRBJ1-5,NA,15,TRBV20-1,NA,TGCAGTGCTAGAGGGAACCGGGACCCCAATCAGCCCCAGCATTTT,CSARGNRDPNQPQHF
TRBJ1-2,TRBD1,15,TRBV10-3,few,TGTGCCATCAGTGCTTATTCACCGGGACAGGGCGGCTACACCTTC,CAISAYSPGQGGYTF
TRBJ2-3,TRBD2,18,TRBV7-8,many,TGTGCCAGCAGCTTAGGGACTAGCGGGTTTAGGTCCACAGATACGCAGTATTTT,CASSLGTSGFRSTDTQYF
TRBJ1-4,NA,15,TRBV7-2,many,TGTGCCAGCAGCTTAGCTTGGGAGGGGAATGAAAAACTGTTTTTT,CASSLAWEGNEKLFF
TRBJ2-1,TRBD1,14,TRBV12-3/TRBV12-4,many,TGTGCCAGCAGTATAGGACAGGTCGGCAATGAGCAGTTCTTC,CASSIGQVGNEQFF
TRBJ1-4,NA,15,TRBV7-8,many,TGTGCCAGCAGCCCGCGTGAGAAGCATAATGAAAAACTGTTTTTT,CASSPREKHNEKLFF
TRBJ2-7,NA,11,TRBV7-2,many,TGTGCCAGCAAAGTTGGATACGAGCAGTACTTC,CASKVGYEQYF
TRBJ1-2,NA,13,TRBV7-6,NA,TGTGCCAGCAGCTCAGTGGATGGCTATGGCTACACCTTC,CASSSVDGYGYTF
TRBJ2-1,TRBD2,14,TRBV20-1,NA,TGCAGTGCTAAGGGACTAGCGGACAACAATGAGCAGTTCTTC,CSAKGLADNNEQFF
TRBJ1-1,NA,15,TRBV6-6,many,TGTGCCAGCAGTTACTTTACGGCTTCACACACTGAAGCTTTCTTT,CASSYFTASHTEAFF